The text below deals with one TCR beta chain. This record belongs to a study of preoperative IRX-2 immunotherapy in early breast cancer. Documented treatment: preoperative locoregional IRX-2 cytokine immunotherapy. Germline CDR1 MNHGY, CDR2 SVAAGI. CDR3 length: 14 residues. The germline V and J ends were trimmed by 3 bases and 7 bases, with 15 bases remaining between them. Measured with immunoSEQ multiplex PCR; TCRdb has only the in-frame clones, and not every one. Of tens of thousands of clones listed, about 95% were seen once; the top ten hold around 15%. The source was tumor tissue, collected after IRX-2 immunotherapy. The chain links TRBV6-9 to TRBJ1-2; maybe TRBD1 (5 bases). The receptor was isolated from a human donor with breast cancer. The CDR3 is CASSYGRGSAGYTF. For the CDR3, the DNA is TGTGCCAGCAGTTACGGGAGGGGCAGCGCTGGCTACACCTTC.